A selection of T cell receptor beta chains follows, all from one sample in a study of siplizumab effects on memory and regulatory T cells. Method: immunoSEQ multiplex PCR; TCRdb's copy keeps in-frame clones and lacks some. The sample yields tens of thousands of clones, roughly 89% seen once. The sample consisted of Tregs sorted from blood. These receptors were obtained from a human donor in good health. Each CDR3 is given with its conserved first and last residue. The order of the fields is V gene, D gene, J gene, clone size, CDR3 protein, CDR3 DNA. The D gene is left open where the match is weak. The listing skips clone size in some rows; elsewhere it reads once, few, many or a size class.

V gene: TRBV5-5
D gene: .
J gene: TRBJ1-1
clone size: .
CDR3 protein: CASSLSGDGGTEAFF
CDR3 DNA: TGTGCCAGCAGCTTGTCTGGGGATGGGGGCACTGAAGCTTTCTTT

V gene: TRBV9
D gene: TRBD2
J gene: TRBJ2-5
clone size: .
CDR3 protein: CASSPGWTSLETQYF
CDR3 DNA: TGTGCCAGCAGCCCCGGCTGGACTAGCTTAGAGACCCAGTACTTC

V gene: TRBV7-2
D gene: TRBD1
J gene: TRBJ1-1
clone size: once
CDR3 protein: CASRMDRVDTEAFF
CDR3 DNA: TGTGCCAGCAGGATGGACAGGGTGGACACTGAAGCTTTCTTT

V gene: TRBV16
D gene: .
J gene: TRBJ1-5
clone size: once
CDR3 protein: CASTQVAASNQPQHF
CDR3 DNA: TGTGCCAGCACCCAGGTAGCAGCTAGCAATCAGCCCCAGCATTTT

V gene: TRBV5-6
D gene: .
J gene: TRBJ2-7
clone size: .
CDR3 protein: CASSSGTVTGQYF
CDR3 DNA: TGTGCCAGCAGCTCAGGGACCGTCACGGGGCAGTACTTC

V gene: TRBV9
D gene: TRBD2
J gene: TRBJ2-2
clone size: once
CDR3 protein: CASSGLAGAPGELFF
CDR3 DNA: TGTGCCAGCAGCGGCTTAGCGGGGGCTCCCGGGGAGCTGTTTTTT

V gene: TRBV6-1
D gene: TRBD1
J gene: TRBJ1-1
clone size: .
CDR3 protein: CASFARTGLNTEAFF
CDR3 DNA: TGTGCCAGCTTTGCACGGACAGGCCTAAACACTGAAGCTTTCTTT

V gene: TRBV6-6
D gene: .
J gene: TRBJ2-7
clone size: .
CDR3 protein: CASSYSADYEQYF
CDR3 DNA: TGTGCCAGCAGTTACTCTGCAGACTACGAGCAGTACTTC

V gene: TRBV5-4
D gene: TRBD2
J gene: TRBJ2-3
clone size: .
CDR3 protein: CASSARLAGGSDTQYF
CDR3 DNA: TGTGCCAGCAGCGCAAGACTAGCGGGGGGTTCAGATACGCAGTATTTT

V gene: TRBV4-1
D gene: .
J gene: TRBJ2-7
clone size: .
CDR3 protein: CASSQGLGEIYEQYF
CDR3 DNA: TGCGCCAGCAGCCAAGGTCTAGGAGAAATCTACGAGCAGTACTTC

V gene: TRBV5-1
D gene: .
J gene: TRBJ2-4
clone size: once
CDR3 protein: CASSLVGKGDIQYF
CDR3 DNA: TGCGCCAGCAGCTTGGTGGGGAAAGGGGACATTCAGTACTTC

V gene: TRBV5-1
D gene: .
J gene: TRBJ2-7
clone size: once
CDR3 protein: CASSVSTVATYEQYF
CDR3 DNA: TGCGCCAGCAGCGTCTCCACGGTTGCCACCTACGAGCAGTACTTC

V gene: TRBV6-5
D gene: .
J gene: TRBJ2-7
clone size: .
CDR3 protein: CASSYSTDRSYEQYF
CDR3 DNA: TGTGCCAGCAGTTACTCAACCGACCGCTCCTACGAGCAGTACTTC

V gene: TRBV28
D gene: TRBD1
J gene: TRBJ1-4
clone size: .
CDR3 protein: CASSIQTGINEKLFF
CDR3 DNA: TGTGCCAGCAGTATCCAGACAGGGATTAATGAAAAACTGTTTTTT

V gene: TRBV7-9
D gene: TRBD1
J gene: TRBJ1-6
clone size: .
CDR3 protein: CASSSWTGGGSPLHF
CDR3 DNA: TGTGCCAGCAGCTCTTGGACAGGGGGGGGTTCACCCCTCCACTTT

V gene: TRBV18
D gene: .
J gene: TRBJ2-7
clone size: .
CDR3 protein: CASSPPSSYEQYF
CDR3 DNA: TGTGCCAGCTCACCTCCCAGCTCCTACGAGCAGTACTTC

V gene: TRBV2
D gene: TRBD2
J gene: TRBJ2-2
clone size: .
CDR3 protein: CASSGLAGGPSFGELFF
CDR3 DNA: TGTGCCAGCAGTGGGCTAGCGGGGGGGCCTTCCTTCGGGGAGCTGTTTTTT